The 7 T cell receptor beta chains below come from one sample, sequenced in a study of T cells in localized non-small cell lung cancer. TCRdb keeps only in-frame clones here, not all; method: immunoSEQ multiplex PCR. The sample lists about 1,100 clones, roughly 36% occurring once. The sequences come from lung tumor tissue, collected before any cancer treatment. Receptors originate from a male donor aged 60 or over with stage I squamous cell lung carcinoma.

A few counts support this clone. The rearrangement links TRBV7-6 to TRBJ2-7; 7 positions match TRBD2. Germline trimming cut 5 bases from V and 1 base from J; bases unmatched to any gene: 5. This CDR3 has 14 residues. Germline V lookup: CDR1 SGHVS, CDR2 FNYEAQ. The CDR3 sequence is CASSPPSGSYEQYF. DNA for the CDR3: TGTGCCAGCAGCCCTCCTAGCGGTTCCTACGAGCAGTACTTC.

This clone turned up a few times. The chain couples TRBV15 to TRBJ2-1; D is ambiguous. The ends were cut back, 1 base at V and 3 bases at J, with 16 bases in the middle. Germline V gene sequence: CDR1 LNHNV, CDR2 YYDKDF (reference sequence). CDR3 size: 17 residues. CDR3 in amino acids: CATSRVSGSIIYNEQFF. The CDR3 DNA reads TGTGCCACCAGCAGAGTCTCCGGGTCCATAATCTACAATGAGCAGTTCTTC.

This clone is labeled medium-sized. CDR3 residues: CASSSGLAGVGETQYF. In DNA, the CDR3 is TGTGCCAGCAGCTCGGGACTAGCGGGAGTTGGAGAGACCCAGTACTTC. This chain connects TRBV9 to TRBJ2-5; 14 bases are shared with TRBD2. Per germline, CDR1 SGDLS and CDR2 YYNGEE. J was trimmed by 4 bases and V by 4 bases; bases with no gene match: 6. This CDR3 has 16 amino acids.

As for this clone: One junction end does not reproduce the germline sequence, and a read error may be involved. The CDR3 loop reads CATSRGLAGSSTDTQYF. The CDR3, as DNA: TGTGCCACCAGTAGAGGTCTAGCGGGTTCTAGCACAGATACGCAGTATTTT. The V and J genes are TRBV15 and TRBJ2-3, with TRBD2 matching over 8 bases. Looked up from germline, CDR1 is LNHNV and CDR2 is YYDKDF (reference sequence). The CDR3 is 17 residues long.

The V gene is TRBV6-8, the J gene TRBJ1-5, with TRBD1 as a possible D gene (6 bases). V was trimmed by 7 bases and J by 0 bases, leaving 13 bases between them. The CDR3 has 15 residues. The germline gives CDR1 MNHGY, CDR2 SAAAGT. The CDR3 here is CASKKQGNSNQPQHF. CDR3 sequence (DNA): TGTGCCAGCAAGAAACAGGGAAATAGCAATCAGCCCCAGCATTTT.

By sample fraction, this clone is medium-sized. The J gene is TRBJ2-3, the V gene TRBV11-3; TRBD2 agrees at 10 bases. J lost 3 bases, V lost 2 bases, and 8 bases had no gene match. Germline CDR1 and CDR2: SGHNT and YENEEA. CDR3 size: 17 residues. The CDR3: CASSLSSSGSFTDTQYF. The CDR3, as DNA: TGTGCCAGCAGCTTATCGTCTAGCGGGAGTTTTACAGATACGCAGTATTTT.

This clone was counted only a few times. This chain uses TRBV30 with TRBJ2-4; perhaps TRBD1 as D (6 bases). The V end was cut by 1 base, the J end by 1 base, with 14 bases between. CDR1 and CDR2 from the germline V gene are GTSNPN and SVGIG (reference sequence). The CDR3 contains 16 residues. CDR3 region: CAWSEADSAAKNIQYF. CDR3 sequence (DNA): TGTGCCTGGAGTGAGGCGGACAGTGCGGCCAAAAACATTCAGTACTTC.